This T cell receptor beta chain was documented in a study of CD8 T cell repertoires and HIV-1 epitope variants. Looking at the study overall: Separate wells received one of Twenty-five Gag or Nef variant peptides. IL-2, IL-7 and IL-15 were added on days 3 and 7 of approximately ten-day cultures. Epitopes were three Gag families plus Nef HW9 and YT9. The baseline condition was 1M T cells left uncultured.

After removal of 1 base from V and 7 bases from J, the junction contained 2 bases not matched to a gene. The CDR3 is made up of 13 amino acids. The germline gives CDR1 SGDLS, CDR2 YYNGEE. Profiled with immunoSEQ multiplex PCR; TCRdb holds only in-frame clones, not every one. The sample includes about 95,000 clones, over 70% seen only once; the top ten take more than 25%. This clone was picked up one time. Sequencing used uncultured baseline CD8+ T cells from peripheral blood mononuclear cells (PBMCs). The chain uses TRBV9 and TRBJ1-2; 9 positions match TRBD1. The sequence was obtained from a male donor with HIV. CDR3 DNA sequence: TGTGCCAGCAGCGTACCGGGACAGGGTGGCTACACCTTC. This gives the protein CASSVPGQGGYTF.